Following are 5 T cell receptor beta chains from one sample sequenced in a study of glioma-infiltrating T cells after dendritic cell vaccination. As for time point: after dendritic cell vaccination, including at tumor progression/relapse. TCRdb keeps only in-frame clones here, not all; method: immunoSEQ multiplex PCR. The sample has roughly 87,000 clones, about four fifths seen once. The sample consisted of blood, taken after dendritic cell vaccination. These receptors all come from a human donor with glioblastoma.

The chain employs TRBV27 and TRBJ1-4, with 8 bases that match TRBD1. CDR1 MNHEY and CDR2 SMNVEV come from the germline V gene (reference sequence). CDR3 length equals 15 residues. The V segment lost 5 bases and the J segment 6 bases; nucleotides outside the gene matches: 8. The CDR3 region is CASSQNRGGDEKLFF. The DNA of the CDR3 is TGTGCCAGCAGTCAGAACAGGGGGGGGGATGAAAAACTGTTTTTT. Full variable domain (rest looked up from reference TRBV27 and TRBJ1-4): EAQVTQNPRYLITVTGKKLTVTCSQNMNHEYMSWYRQDPGLGLRQIYYSMNVEVTDKGDVPEGYKVSRKEKRNFPLILESPSPNQTSLYFCASSQNRGGDEKLFFGSGTQLSVL.

CDR3 DNA: TGTGCCAGCAGCCCCGGGTCCCTCCGGCCCCTCCACTTT. Translated, it gives CASSPGSLRPLHF. V usage is TRBV6-5 and J usage is TRBJ1-6, with D hard to call. CDR3 length equals 13 residues. Germline V lookup: CDR1 MNHEY, CDR2 SVGAGI. Trimming left V 6 bases short and J 13 bases short, with 16 bases between.

This clone was counted a few times. V usage is TRBV19 and J usage is TRBJ1-5, with a weak D call TRBD1 (5 bases). Trimming took off 3 bases at V and 1 base at J, with 13 bases between the two ends. In germline, CDR1 is LNHDA, CDR2 SQIVND (reference sequence). This CDR3 region has 16 residues. In nucleotides, the CDR3 is TGTGCCAGTAGTATTGATGGGGGGGAGAGCAATCAGCCCCAGCATTTT. Its protein is CASSIDGGESNQPQHF.

Only one count was recorded for this clone. The chain has TRBV5-1 and TRBJ1-1, with unresolved D. The V gene's germline CDR1 is SGHRS and CDR2 YFSETQ. Trimming stripped 0 bases from V and 2 bases from J, with 5 bases between. The length of the CDR3 is 13 residues. For the CDR3, the DNA is TGCGCCAGCAGCTTGGCCTATAACACTGAAGCTTTCTTT. This sequence encodes CASSLAYNTEAFF. The entire variable domain, with the rest obtained from reference TRBV5-1 and TRBJ1-1, is as follows: KAGVTQTPRYLIKTRGQQVTLSCSPISGHRSVSWYQQTPGQGLQFLFEYFSETQRNKGNFPGRFSGRQFSNSRSEMNVSTLELGDSALYLCASSLAYNTEAFFGQGTRLTVV.

This chain uses TRBV4-2 with TRBJ2-1; 8 bases line up with TRBD2. Germline V gives CDR1 LGHNA, CDR2 YNFKEQ. The ends lost 6 bases at V and 6 bases at J; junction bases unmatched: 10. This CDR3 region has 15 residues. The CDR3 DNA follows: TGTGCCAGCAGATCCTCCGGGGGGGAAGGCAATGAGCAGTTCTTC. This gives the protein CASRSSGGEGNEQFF.